The rows below give T cell receptor beta chains drawn from one sample of a study of technical replicates of blood from several donors. The data were produced by immunoSEQ multiplex PCR, yet TCRdb's version contains in-frame clones alone and is incomplete. The sample includes approximately 85,000 clones, approximately 95% seen only once; the top ten take over 0.25%. Specimen: T cells isolated from PBMCs. These receptors came from a human donor in good health. Both conserved end residues are part of each CDR3. The D gene is left open where the match is weak. Expanded clones get a size class; other rows say once, few or many, or leave the size out.

j_gene: TRBJ2-7
v_gene: TRBV30
d_gene: NA
abundance: NA
CDR3nt: TGTGCCTGGATGGGGGCGGCGGCCTACGAGCAGTACTTC
CDR3aa: CAWMGAAAYEQYF

j_gene: TRBJ2-1
v_gene: TRBV5-6
d_gene: TRBD2
abundance: NA
CDR3nt: TGTGCCAGCACCCACCGGGGGGGTGAGCAGTTCTTC
CDR3aa: CASTHRGGEQFF

j_gene: TRBJ1-2
v_gene: TRBV9
d_gene: TRBD1
abundance: NA
CDR3nt: TGTGCCAGCCGAGGGTTAGGGGGCAGTAACTATGGCTACACCTTC
CDR3aa: CASRGLGGSNYGYTF

j_gene: TRBJ1-1
v_gene: TRBV2
d_gene: NA
abundance: NA
CDR3nt: TGTGCCAGCAGCCAAACAGGTGGAGCTTTCTTT
CDR3aa: CASSQTGGAFF

j_gene: TRBJ2-6
v_gene: TRBV5-6
d_gene: NA
abundance: NA
CDR3nt: TGTGCCAGCAGCCCGGTGGGCAGAGTAATTCTCGGGGCCAACGTCCTGACTTTC
CDR3aa: CASSPVGRVILGANVLTF

j_gene: TRBJ2-3
v_gene: TRBV6-5
d_gene: NA
abundance: NA
CDR3nt: TGTGCCAGCAGCCCTCGGATAGGAGTCACAGATACGCAGTATTTT
CDR3aa: CASSPRIGVTDTQYF

j_gene: TRBJ2-1
v_gene: TRBV29-1
d_gene: NA
abundance: NA
CDR3nt: TGCAGCGTCGCGGACAGGGAGGGTGAGCAGTTCTTC
CDR3aa: CSVADREGEQFF

j_gene: TRBJ2-1
v_gene: TRBV25-1
d_gene: TRBD1
abundance: few
CDR3nt: TGTGCCACCTACACAGGGGGCGAGCAGTTCTTC
CDR3aa: CATYTGGEQFF

j_gene: TRBJ2-1
v_gene: TRBV11-3
d_gene: NA
abundance: few
CDR3nt: TGTGCCAGCAGCTTAGCAGGGGCTAGCTTTCTTGAGCAGTTCTTC
CDR3aa: CASSLAGASFLEQFF

j_gene: TRBJ2-7
v_gene: TRBV5-1
d_gene: TRBD2
abundance: once
CDR3nt: TGCGCCAGCAGCGCCCGAAGCGGGGGGCCTGATTACGAGCAGTACTTC
CDR3aa: CASSARSGGPDYEQYF

j_gene: TRBJ1-5
v_gene: TRBV6-6
d_gene: TRBD1
abundance: NA
CDR3nt: TGTGCCAGCAGTCGGCCAGGACAGGGAGAAAATCAGCCCCAGCATTTT
CDR3aa: CASSRPGQGENQPQHF

j_gene: TRBJ2-3
v_gene: TRBV19
d_gene: TRBD2
abundance: NA
CDR3nt: TGTGCCAGTAGTCTCCGGGGCGGGAGGGCCACAGATACGCAGTATTTT
CDR3aa: CASSLRGGRATDTQYF

j_gene: TRBJ2-5
v_gene: TRBV7-7
d_gene: NA
abundance: NA
CDR3nt: TGTGCTAGCAGCTTAGATGGGCGGGGCCTGGAGACCCAGTACTTC
CDR3aa: CASSLDGRGLETQYF

j_gene: TRBJ2-7
v_gene: TRBV5-1
d_gene: TRBD2
abundance: NA
CDR3nt: TGCGCCAGCAGCCCCGGGACTAGCCCCTCCTACGAGCAGTACTTC
CDR3aa: CASSPGTSPSYEQYF

j_gene: TRBJ1-1
v_gene: TRBV10-3
d_gene: NA
abundance: once
CDR3nt: TGTGCCACCACAGATATGAACACTGAAGCTTTCTTT
CDR3aa: CATTDMNTEAFF

j_gene: TRBJ1-2
v_gene: TRBV21-1
d_gene: NA
abundance: NA
CDR3nt: TGTGCCAGCAGCAAAGCCTTGCAATCTACTAACTATGGCTACACCTTC
CDR3aa: CASSKALQSTNYGYTF

j_gene: TRBJ1-1
v_gene: TRBV5-1
d_gene: NA
abundance: NA
CDR3nt: TGCGCCAGCAGCTTTTCAGGGATGGAGGAAGCTTTCTTT
CDR3aa: CASSFSGMEEAFF

j_gene: TRBJ1-3
v_gene: TRBV6-1
d_gene: TRBD1
abundance: NA
CDR3nt: TGTGCCAGCAGTGAGGGACAGGGTAGTTCTGAAAACACCATATATTTT
CDR3aa: CASSEGQGSSENTIYF

j_gene: TRBJ1-4
v_gene: TRBV2
d_gene: NA
abundance: once
CDR3nt: TGTGCCAGCAGTGAACTCCTAAGAGGTGAAAAACTGTTTTTT
CDR3aa: CASSELLRGEKLFF

j_gene: TRBJ2-1
v_gene: TRBV7-3
d_gene: TRBD1
abundance: once
CDR3nt: TGTGCCAGCAGCGCCGACAGGGACAATGAGCAGTTCTTC
CDR3aa: CASSADRDNEQFF

j_gene: TRBJ2-6
v_gene: TRBV4-1
d_gene: TRBD1
abundance: NA
CDR3nt: TGCGCCAGCCTCGATCGTTTCAGGGGGCCTCCAAAAGGCTCTGGGGCCAACGTCCTGACTTTC
CDR3aa: CASLDRFRGPPKGSGANVLTF

j_gene: TRBJ1-5
v_gene: TRBV5-6
d_gene: NA
abundance: NA
CDR3nt: TGTGCCAGCAGCGGGGCGGGGGGTGACGGCAATCAGCCCCAGCATTTT
CDR3aa: CASSGAGGDGNQPQHF

j_gene: TRBJ1-1
v_gene: TRBV5-1
d_gene: TRBD1
abundance: NA
CDR3nt: TGCGCCAGCAGCCCGGACAGGGTCCGGTACACTGAAGCTTTCTTT
CDR3aa: CASSPDRVRYTEAFF

j_gene: TRBJ1-4
v_gene: TRBV4-1
d_gene: NA
abundance: NA
CDR3nt: TGCGCCAGCAGCCAAGATGAAGTGCAGGGGAATGAAAAACTGTTTTTT
CDR3aa: CASSQDEVQGNEKLFF

j_gene: TRBJ1-1
v_gene: TRBV30
d_gene: TRBD1
abundance: NA
CDR3nt: TGTGCCTGGATCGCCGGGACAGGAGGTTTCACTGAAGCTTTCTTT
CDR3aa: CAWIAGTGGFTEAFF

j_gene: TRBJ1-1
v_gene: TRBV28
d_gene: NA
abundance: NA
CDR3nt: TGTGCCAGCAGTCCCGGGGATGAAGCTTTCTTT
CDR3aa: CASSPGDEAFF

j_gene: TRBJ2-5
v_gene: TRBV9
d_gene: TRBD2
abundance: NA
CDR3nt: TGTGCCAGCAGCGGACTGCGGCGGGGGGAATCCCAAGAGACCCAGTACTTC
CDR3aa: CASSGLRRGESQETQYF

j_gene: TRBJ2-6
v_gene: TRBV27
d_gene: NA
abundance: once
CDR3nt: TGTGCCAGCAGTCGGGGAAGCTCTGGGGCCAACGTCCTGACTTTC
CDR3aa: CASSRGSSGANVLTF

j_gene: TRBJ1-1
v_gene: TRBV30
d_gene: NA
abundance: few
CDR3nt: TGTGCCTGGACAGGGCCGAACACTGAAGCTTTCTTT
CDR3aa: CAWTGPNTEAFF

j_gene: TRBJ2-7
v_gene: TRBV5-1
d_gene: TRBD1
abundance: NA
CDR3nt: TGCGCCAGCAGCCAAGGGGGCAAGACCCTCTACGAGCAGTACTTC
CDR3aa: CASSQGGKTLYEQYF

j_gene: TRBJ2-7
v_gene: TRBV4-2
d_gene: TRBD2
abundance: once
CDR3nt: TGTGCCAGCAGCCAAGTCCAAGGGGACTATACTTCCTACGAGCAGTACTTC
CDR3aa: CASSQVQGDYTSYEQYF

j_gene: TRBJ2-2
v_gene: TRBV5-1
d_gene: NA
abundance: few
CDR3nt: TGCGCCAGCAGCCCGAGTGGGGAGTGGGAGCTGTTTTTT
CDR3aa: CASSPSGEWELFF

j_gene: TRBJ2-6
v_gene: TRBV6-1
d_gene: NA
abundance: NA
CDR3nt: TGTGCCAGCAGTGATAAAGGGGCTCACCTCGGTGGGGCCAACGTCCTGACTTTC
CDR3aa: CASSDKGAHLGGANVLTF

j_gene: TRBJ2-5
v_gene: TRBV21-1
d_gene: NA
abundance: NA
CDR3nt: TGTGCCAACCAGACTAGCGGGGGGAAACAAGAGACCCAGTACTTC
CDR3aa: CANQTSGGKQETQYF

j_gene: TRBJ2-1
v_gene: TRBV4-1
d_gene: TRBD1
abundance: NA
CDR3nt: TGCGCCAGCAGCCAGCCCGACAGGGGGCGTTACAATGAGCAGTTCTTC
CDR3aa: CASSQPDRGRYNEQFF

j_gene: TRBJ2-4
v_gene: TRBV19
d_gene: TRBD2
abundance: NA
CDR3nt: TGTGCCAGTAGCCCGGGACTAGCGGGAGGACAGTACTTC
CDR3aa: CASSPGLAGGQYF

j_gene: TRBJ2-7
v_gene: TRBV9
d_gene: NA
abundance: NA
CDR3nt: TGTGCCAGCAGCGTAGGGCGGACTAACTCCTACGAGCAGTACTTC
CDR3aa: CASSVGRTNSYEQYF

j_gene: TRBJ1-1
v_gene: TRBV6-1
d_gene: NA
abundance: few
CDR3nt: TGTGCCAGCTCCCCCGGGGAGACTGAAGCTTTCTTT
CDR3aa: CASSPGETEAFF

j_gene: TRBJ2-3
v_gene: TRBV6-5
d_gene: NA
abundance: once
CDR3nt: TGTGCCAGCAGTTACACCCGGGTCTTAAGCACAGATACGCAGTATTTT
CDR3aa: CASSYTRVLSTDTQYF

j_gene: TRBJ2-2
v_gene: TRBV27
d_gene: NA
abundance: once
CDR3nt: TGTGCCAGCAGTGAACAGGGTGTGAACACCGGGGAGCTGTTTTTT
CDR3aa: CASSEQGVNTGELFF

j_gene: TRBJ2-7
v_gene: TRBV10-3
d_gene: TRBD2
abundance: NA
CDR3nt: TGTGCCATCAGTGGCCTCGGGACTAGCGGGAGTAGCGAGCAGTACTTC
CDR3aa: CAISGLGTSGSSEQYF

j_gene: TRBJ2-7
v_gene: TRBV28
d_gene: TRBD2
abundance: NA
CDR3nt: TGTGCCAGCAGTAGACTAGCGGGCACCTACGAGCAGTACTTC
CDR3aa: CASSRLAGTYEQYF

j_gene: TRBJ1-5
v_gene: TRBV6-1
d_gene: NA
abundance: NA
CDR3nt: TGTGCCAGCAGTGGTCGTGAATCGCGGGCAAGGGTGGGCAATCAGCCCCAGCATTTT
CDR3aa: CASSGRESRARVGNQPQHF

j_gene: TRBJ1-6
v_gene: TRBV5-4
d_gene: TRBD1
abundance: NA
CDR3nt: TGTGCCAGCAGCTTGGGGGCTGGACAGGGGGCTTGGAATTCACCCCTCCACTTT
CDR3aa: CASSLGAGQGAWNSPLHF

j_gene: TRBJ1-1
v_gene: TRBV19
d_gene: NA
abundance: NA
CDR3nt: TGTGCCAGTAGCCCTTCTTTAGGAGGGACCAAATCGACGGAAGCTTTCTTT
CDR3aa: CASSPSLGGTKSTEAFF

j_gene: TRBJ1-2
v_gene: TRBV5-1
d_gene: TRBD1
abundance: NA
CDR3nt: TGCGCCAGCAGCTGGACAGGGGAGGTCTCAACTGGCTACACCTTC
CDR3aa: CASSWTGEVSTGYTF

j_gene: TRBJ1-5
v_gene: TRBV29-1
d_gene: TRBD1
abundance: NA
CDR3nt: TGCAGCGTTACACAAACAGGGGGAAAGAATCAGCCCCAGCATTTT
CDR3aa: CSVTQTGGKNQPQHF

j_gene: TRBJ1-5
v_gene: TRBV15
d_gene: NA
abundance: NA
CDR3nt: TGTGCCACCAGCAGAAACAGGGATCTGGAGCCCCAGCATTTT
CDR3aa: CATSRNRDLEPQHF

j_gene: TRBJ2-7
v_gene: TRBV27
d_gene: NA
abundance: NA
CDR3nt: TGTGCCAGCGGACAGCCCTACGAGCAGTACTTC
CDR3aa: CASGQPYEQYF

j_gene: TRBJ2-1
v_gene: TRBV6-5
d_gene: NA
abundance: NA
CDR3nt: TGTGCCAGCAGTTACGTATTTACAGCTTCCTACAATGAGCAGTTCTTC
CDR3aa: CASSYVFTASYNEQFF

j_gene: TRBJ1-2
v_gene: TRBV7-9
d_gene: TRBD1
abundance: NA
CDR3nt: TGTGCCAGCTCACCGGGACAGAGAGGCTACACCTTC
CDR3aa: CASSPGQRGYTF

j_gene: TRBJ2-1
v_gene: TRBV9
d_gene: NA
abundance: NA
CDR3nt: TGTGCCAGCAGCTCCCCGTCCTACAATGAGCAGTTCTTC
CDR3aa: CASSSPSYNEQFF

j_gene: TRBJ2-7
v_gene: TRBV29-1
d_gene: TRBD2
abundance: NA
CDR3nt: TGCAGCGTTGAAAAAGAAGGGGAGGGCTTATACGAGCAGTACTTC
CDR3aa: CSVEKEGEGLYEQYF

j_gene: TRBJ2-5
v_gene: TRBV18
d_gene: TRBD2
abundance: once
CDR3nt: TGTGCCAGCTCACCCATTGGACTAGCGTATGGTCGTGGACAAGAGACCCAGTACTTC
CDR3aa: CASSPIGLAYGRGQETQYF

j_gene: TRBJ2-5
v_gene: TRBV9
d_gene: TRBD2
abundance: NA
CDR3nt: TGTGCCAGCAGCGTAGGGCAGCGGGGGATCGGAGAGACCCAGTACTTC
CDR3aa: CASSVGQRGIGETQYF

j_gene: TRBJ2-7
v_gene: TRBV28
d_gene: TRBD2
abundance: NA
CDR3nt: TGTGCCAGCAGTTTCCCGAGACTAGCGGGAGGGGGTCGGACCGATTACTACGAGCAGTACTTC
CDR3aa: CASSFPRLAGGGRTDYYEQYF

j_gene: TRBJ1-2
v_gene: TRBV4-1
d_gene: NA
abundance: NA
CDR3nt: TGCGCCAGCAGCCCAGGGTCTTCGGGCTACACCTTC
CDR3aa: CASSPGSSGYTF

j_gene: TRBJ2-7
v_gene: TRBV19
d_gene: NA
abundance: NA
CDR3nt: TGTGCCAGTAAGGCAGGGCCTGCCTACGAGCAGTACTTC
CDR3aa: CASKAGPAYEQYF

j_gene: TRBJ2-1
v_gene: TRBV6-1
d_gene: TRBD2
abundance: NA
CDR3nt: TGTGCCAGCAGTGAACTTTCTAGCGGGAGTTACAATGAGCAGTTCTTC
CDR3aa: CASSELSSGSYNEQFF

j_gene: TRBJ1-1
v_gene: TRBV7-9
d_gene: NA
abundance: once
CDR3nt: TGTGCCAGCGGTCGACAGATACTGAACACTGAAGCTTTCTTT
CDR3aa: CASGRQILNTEAFF